The 22 T cell receptor beta chains reported below all come from one sample, sequenced in a study of post-analysis software for immune sequencing data. Regarding the study as a whole: Four or five TRBV segments occurring more often in patients than controls included TRBV5-6, TRBV5-1 and TRBV20-1.

cDNA libraries of TCR beta carried unique molecular identifiers. TCRdb analysed the PCR reads with MiXCR anew, one entry per CDR3 protein. The table lists roughly 670,000 distinct CDR3 sequences, 55% to 60% of them singletons. These receptors' targets are unknown. The source material was blood. The source of these receptors is a girl aged 2-10 years with multiple sclerosis.

This chain uses TRBV25-1 with TRBJ1-5; D ambiguous. Deletions cut 11 bases from V and 9 bases from J, with 20 bases between. Germline loops: CDR1 MGHDK, CDR2 SYGVNS. The CDR3 extends over 13 amino acids. The CDR3 DNA follows: TGTGCCTCCTCGCCCACTTGGTGGGGGCCCCAGCATTTT. Its translation: CASSPTWWGPQHF.

The V and J genes are TRBV5-1 and TRBJ2-1, with 8 bases matching TRBD2. The CDR3 loop spans 16 amino acids. Germline trimming cut 1 base from V and 6 bases from J; bases unmatched to any gene: 9. CDR1 SGHRS and CDR2 YFSETQ come from the germline V gene. The CDR3 spells CASSLTSGSLGNEQFF. The CDR3 nucleotides are TGCGCCAGCAGCTTGACTAGCGGAAGTCTAGGCAATGAGCAGTTCTTC.

The chain recombines TRBV18 with TRBJ2-7; 7 bases match TRBD1. The junction had 5 bases not matched to a gene; V was cut back by 6 bases and J by 3 bases. The germline CDR1 and CDR2 sequences are KGHSH and LQKENI. The CDR3 sequence is 13 residues long. The CDR3: CASSRGQDYEQYF. DNA for the CDR3: TGTGCCAGCTCCCGAGGACAGGACTACGAGCAGTACTTC.

The sample holds a few counts of this clonotype. The chain joins TRBV7-2 to TRBJ2-3; 12 positions match TRBD2. The J segment lost 5 bases and the V segment lost 4 bases, leaving 4 bases of the junction unmatched. Germline V gene data show CDR1 as SGHTA and CDR2 as FQGNSA. The CDR3 is 15 amino acids. The CDR3 DNA reads as TGTGCCAGCAGCTCTAGCGGGGGGGCCGGAGATACGCAGTATTTT. This translates into CASSSSGGAGDTQYF.

V usage is TRBV18 and J usage is TRBJ2-7; tentative D call: TRBD2 (6 bases). Trimming shortened V by 2 bases and J by 6 bases, and 11 bases separated the two germline ends. This CDR3 region has 13 residues. Germline-derived CDR1 and CDR2 are KGHSH and LQKENI. As DNA, the CDR3 is TGTGCCAGCTCACCAAGCGGCGGGACCGAGCAGTACTTC. It encodes CASSPSGGTEQYF.

This sequence joins TRBV7-2 and TRBJ2-5; D might be TRBD2 (5 bases). Germline V gene lookup returns CDR1 SGHTA and CDR2 FQGNSA. V lost 2 bases, J lost 5 bases, and 15 bases lay in between. CDR3 length equals 15 residues. The CDR3 nucleotides read TGTGCCAGCAGCTTAAAGGCGGATAGAGGGGAGACCCAGTACTTC. Encoded protein: CASSLKADRGETQYF.

This chain links TRBV11-2 with TRBJ1-2, with D possibly being TRBD1 (6 bases). CDR1 and CDR2 (germline): SGHAT, FQNNGV. V gave up 7 bases and J gave up 4 bases, with 22 bases separating them. The CDR3 extends over 16 amino acids. In DNA, the CDR3 is TGTGCCAGCAACTTGGACAGCCTCCGCGGAGGCTATGGCTACACCTTC. Encoded protein: CASNLDSLRGGYGYTF.

This sequence joins TRBV5-1 and TRBJ1-2; tentative D call: TRBD1 (6 bases). Germline loops: CDR1 SGHRS, CDR2 YFSETQ. This CDR3 is 15 amino acids long. The germline V and J ends were trimmed by 4 bases and 1 base, with 14 bases remaining between them. This CDR3 is CASSQTRDINYGYTF. The DNA for the CDR3 is TGCGCCAGCAGCCAGACCCGGGACATTAACTATGGCTACACCTTC.

V usage is TRBV28 and J usage is TRBJ2-3; D might be TRBD1 or TRBD2, each matching 6 bases. Germline lookup yields CDR1 MDHEN and CDR2 SYDVKM. V shed 1 base and J shed 5 bases, with 19 bases lying between them. The CDR3 totals 17 residues. This CDR3 reads CASSLSLRGEVVDTQYF. The CDR3 bases are TGTGCCAGCAGTTTATCATTGAGGGGGGAGGTGGTAGATACGCAGTATTTT.

This clonotype turned up a few times. The rearrangement joins TRBV20-1 to TRBJ2-7; TRBD2 aligns across 11 bases. The assigned J gene may be wrong: the sequence end matches TRBJ2-5 better. There are 14 residues in the CDR3. Germline CDR1 reads DFQATT; CDR2 reads SNEGSKA (reference sequence). Written as DNA, the CDR3 is TGCAGTGCTCCAACGGGACTAGCGGAAGAGACCCAGTACTTC. Its protein is CSAPTGLAEETQYF.

This clonotype was seen a handful of times. This chain joins TRBV7-3 and TRBJ2-1; 12 nucleotides line up with TRBD2. The J segment lost 2 bases and the V segment lost 5 bases, leaving 13 bases of the junction unmatched. CDR1 is SGHTA, CDR2 FQGTGA, per germline. This CDR3 spans 19 amino acids. CDR3: CASSLLAGGLNSPYNEQFF. CDR3 in DNA: TGTGCCAGCAGCCTACTAGCGGGAGGTCTAAATTCCCCCTACAATGAGCAGTTCTTC.

The genes are TRBV29-1 and TRBJ2-3; perhaps TRBD1 as D (6 bases). Trimming took 5 bases from V and 1 from J, leaving 19 bases between them. The germline V gene encodes CDR1 SQVTM and CDR2 ANQGSEA. The CDR3 consists of 16 residues. CDR3 region: CSVQSTGQIRTDTQYF. CDR3 nucleotides: TGCAGCGTTCAATCCACAGGGCAGATCCGCACAGATACGCAGTATTTT.

The rearrangement joins TRBV20-1 to TRBJ1-5; D unresolved. The V end lost 4 bases, the J end lost 4 bases, and 17 bases lay between the germline ends. Per germline, CDR1 DFQATT and CDR2 SNEGSKA (reference sequence). The CDR3 contains 15 residues. The CDR3 bases are TGCAGTGCTACCTATTTGTCGACTTCTAATCAGCCCCAGCATTTT. Protein: CSATYLSTSNQPQHF.

This sequence joins TRBV20-1 and TRBJ1-2, with no clear D. The CDR3 has 12 amino acids. Per germline, CDR1 DFQATT and CDR2 SNEGSKA (reference sequence). With 4 bases removed from V and 8 bases from J, the gap between germline ends came to 14 bases. As DNA, the CDR3 is TGCAGTGCTATCCGGGCGGCGGGGGGCTACACCTTC. Its protein is CSAIRAAGGYTF.

The chain is built from TRBV12-3 or TRBV12-4 and TRBJ2-3; 7 nucleotides align to TRBD1. J was trimmed by 3 bases and V by 5 bases; bases with no gene match: 8. This CDR3 has 15 amino acids. The CDR3 DNA sequence: TGTGCCAGCAGTCCTCGACAGGGTCGAACAGATACGCAGTATTTT. It encodes CASSPRQGRTDTQYF.

The chain uses TRBV5-1 and TRBJ2-1, with 10 bases fitting TRBD2. The CDR3 has 17 amino acids. Trimming took 0 bases from V and 0 from J; bases not matched to a gene: 3. The germline CDR1 and CDR2 sequences are SGHRS and YFSETQ. CDR3 DNA: TGCGCCAGCAGCTTGGGGACTAGCGGTTACTCCTACAATGAGCAGTTCTTC. Its translation: CASSLGTSGYSYNEQFF.

This rearrangement joins TRBV5-1 to TRBJ2-5; 9 bases agree with TRBD1. Germline V gives CDR1 SGHRS, CDR2 YFSETQ. The J segment lost 3 bases and the V segment lost 4 bases, leaving 10 bases of the junction unmatched. The CDR3 has 16 residues. CDR3 loop: CASSHGTGKGEETQYF. The CDR3 nucleotides read TGCGCCAGCAGCCACGGGACAGGGAAAGGAGAAGAGACCCAGTACTTC.

In this sample, this clonotype turned up once. The chain combines TRBV29-1 with TRBJ2-5; 7 positions agree with TRBD2. J was trimmed by 6 bases and V by 3 bases; bases with no gene match: 4. Looked up from germline, CDR1 is SQVTM and CDR2 is ANQGSEA. The CDR3 consists of 12 residues. CDR3 sequence (DNA): TGCAGCGTTGACAGGGAGGGGCAGACCCAGTACTTC. Its protein product is CSVDREGQTQYF.

This chain links TRBV29-1 with TRBJ1-1; D unclear. V dropped 5 bases and J dropped 3 bases, with 13 bases sitting between them. CDR3 length: 13 amino acids. Looked up from germline, CDR1 is SQVTM and CDR2 is ANQGSEA. CDR3 nucleotides: TGCAGCGTTCTAACGACTCTTTACACTGAAGCTTTCTTT. It translates to CSVLTTLYTEAFF.

This chain uses TRBV5-1 with TRBJ1-2, with 8 bases identical to TRBD1. In germline, CDR1 is SGHRS, CDR2 YFSETQ. This CDR3 contains 17 residues. The V gene end was trimmed by 4 bases and the J gene end by 5 bases; junction bases not matched to a gene: 16. This CDR3 is CASSPRTGTIRNYGYTF. In DNA form, the CDR3 reads TGCGCCAGCAGCCCGCGGACAGGGACCATACGCAATTATGGCTACACCTTC.

The rearrangement joins TRBV20-1 to TRBJ2-1; 9 bases align to TRBD2. The CDR3 spans 16 residues. Germline V gene data show CDR1 as DFQATT and CDR2 as SNEGSKA (reference sequence). CDR3 sequence (DNA): TGCAGCGACCCTCAAACGGGCGGGAGGGGGTACAATGAGCAGTTCTTC. Its protein is CSDPQTGGRGYNEQFF.

The gene calls are TRBV4-1 and TRBJ2-1; the D call may be TRBD1 or TRBD2 (5 bases each). This CDR3 comprises 15 residues. Germline values: CDR1 MGHRA, CDR2 YSYEKL. Trimming left V 0 bases short and J 2 bases short, with 8 bases between. CDR3 in DNA: TGCGCCAGCAGCCAAGAGCTGGGACCCTACAATGAGCAGTTCTTC. This sequence encodes CASSQELGPYNEQFF.